This entry concerns a single T cell receptor beta chain. These data belong to a study of cytomegalovirus exposure and HLA in healthy donors. V was clipped by 7 bases and J by 2 bases, with 9 bases between them. Germline CDR1 MNHNS, CDR2 SASEGT. CDR3 length equals 13 residues. PCR primers comprised 60 Vbeta and 13 Jbeta primers. The repertoire was sequenced with immunoSEQ multiplex PCR; TCRdb's copy has only in-frame clones and lacks some. The data hold 150,000 or so clones, with roughly 80% observed a single time. J is TRBJ1-5 and V is TRBV6-1; no definite D call. The sequence came from a man in his forties or fifties in good health and CMV-seropositive. Sequencing input: PBMCs. The CDR3 here is CASTLRGNQPQHF. DNA for the CDR3: TGTGCCAGCACCCTGAGGGGCAATCAGCCCCAGCATTTT.